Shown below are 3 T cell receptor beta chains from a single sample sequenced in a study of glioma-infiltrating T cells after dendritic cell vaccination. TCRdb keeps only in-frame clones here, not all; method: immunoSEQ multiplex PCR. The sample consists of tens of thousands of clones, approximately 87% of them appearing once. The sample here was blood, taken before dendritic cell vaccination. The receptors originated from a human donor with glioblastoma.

The CDR3 is CSVDRQGPRFGYTF. The CDR3 DNA sequence: TGCAGCGTCGATAGACAGGGGCCGCGATTTGGCTACACCTTC. This chain uses TRBV29-1 with TRBJ1-2; 8 bases fit TRBD1. The CDR3 has 14 residues. The V gene's germline CDR1 is SQVTM and CDR2 ANQGSEA. Trimming took 6 bases from V and 7 from J; bases not matched to a gene: 13.

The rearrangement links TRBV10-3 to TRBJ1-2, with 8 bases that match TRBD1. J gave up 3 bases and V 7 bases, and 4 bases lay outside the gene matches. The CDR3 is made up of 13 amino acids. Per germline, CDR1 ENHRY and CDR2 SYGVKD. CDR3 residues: CAITPGGDYGYTF. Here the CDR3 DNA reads TGTGCCATCACCCCAGGGGGCGACTATGGCTACACCTTC.

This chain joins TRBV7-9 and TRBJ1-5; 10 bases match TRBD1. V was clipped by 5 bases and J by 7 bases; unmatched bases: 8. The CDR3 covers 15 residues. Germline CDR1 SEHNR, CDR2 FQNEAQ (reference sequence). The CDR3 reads CASSTTDRGPQPQHF. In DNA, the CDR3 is TGTGCCAGCAGCACGACCGACAGGGGGCCCCAGCCCCAGCATTTT.